The T cell receptor (beta chain) described here comes from a study of T cells in Graves' hyperthyroidism and ophthalmopathy. RNA transcripts yielded amplified TCR beta CDR3 regions. TCR CDR3 underwent first-round RT-PCR with the HTBI primer set. One entry per CDR3 protein results from TCRdb running MiXCR on the multiplex PCR reads. The table has roughly 380,000 distinct CDR3 sequences, 12% to 15% seen once. Hyperthyroidism, newly diagnosed and lasting under 2 months, affected patients aged 18 to 65. Diagnostic decisions used clinical symptoms, serum thyroxine and TRAb, thyroid ultrasound and orbital computed tomography. Trimming took 5 bases from V and 4 from J, leaving 15 bases between them. The CDR3 is 15 residues long. Germline values: CDR1 MDHEN, CDR2 SYDVKM. This clonotype was seen at least ten times.

Input material: blood. The sequence derives from a woman aged 18 to 35 with Graves' hyperthyroidism. The chain joins TRBV28 to TRBJ1-5; D possibly corresponds to TRBD1 (5 bases). The CDR3 reads CASSPRGMGNQPQHF. CDR3 DNA sequence: TGTGCCAGCAGTCCGAGGGGAATGGGAAATCAGCCCCAGCATTTT.